The clone carrying this T cell receptor beta chain showed up just a few times. The CDR3 totals 12 residues. The V end lost 5 bases, the J end lost 0 bases, and 8 bases lay between the germline ends. CDR1 and CDR2 from the germline V gene are GTSNPN and SVGIG (reference sequence). The sample belongs to a study of regulatory T cells in long-lasting Graves disease. Through Arm-PCR of CDR3 regions and iRepertoire HTBI primers, TCR beta libraries were built. One entry per CDR3 protein, called by TCRdb with MiXCR from the multiplex PCR reads. The sample has 400,000 to 500,000 distinct CDR3 sequences, over 15% seen once. Described time point: newly diagnosed GD, antithyroid drugs for less than 3 months. The TCR library used RNA extracted from PBMCs. These data were also filed under a second study, of T cells in Graves' hyperthyroidism and ophthalmopathy. As that report states: The HTBI primer set was used in a first-round RT-PCR of the TCR CDR3.

The origin of this receptor is a woman younger than 30 with Graves disease. The chain uses TRBV30 and TRBJ2-7, with no clear D. The source material was peripheral blood mononuclear cells (PBMCs), sampled at new diagnosis, from a patient treated with antithyroid drugs. CDR3 nucleotide sequence: TGTGCCTGGGCGGACCTCTCCTACGAGCAGTACTTC. Residues: CAWADLSYEQYF.